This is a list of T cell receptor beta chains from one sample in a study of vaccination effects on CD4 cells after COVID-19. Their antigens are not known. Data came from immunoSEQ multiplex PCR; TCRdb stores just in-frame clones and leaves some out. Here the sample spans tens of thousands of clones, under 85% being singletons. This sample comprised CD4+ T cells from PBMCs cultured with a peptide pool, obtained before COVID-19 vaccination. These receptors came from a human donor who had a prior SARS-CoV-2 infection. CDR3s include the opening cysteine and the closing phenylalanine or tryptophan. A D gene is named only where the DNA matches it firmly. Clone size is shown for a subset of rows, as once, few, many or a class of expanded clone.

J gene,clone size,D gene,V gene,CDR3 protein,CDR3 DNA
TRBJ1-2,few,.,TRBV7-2,CASSLGGDYGYTF,TGTGCCAGCAGCTTAGGGGGTGACTATGGCTACACCTTC
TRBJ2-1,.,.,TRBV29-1,CSVGGAYSSYNEQFF,TGCAGCGTTGGGGGGGCCTATAGCTCCTACAATGAGCAGTTCTTC
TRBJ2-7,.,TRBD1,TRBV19,CASSLGTGPYEQYF,TGTGCCAGTAGTTTGGGGACAGGGCCCTACGAGCAGTACTTC
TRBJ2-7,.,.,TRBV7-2,CASSLDPSRSYEQYF,TGTGCCAGCAGCTTAGATCCTAGCCGCTCCTACGAGCAGTACTTC
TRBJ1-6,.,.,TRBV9,CASSPFLGDTNSPLHF,TGTGCCAGCAGCCCTTTTTTAGGGGACACAAATTCACCCCTCCACTTT
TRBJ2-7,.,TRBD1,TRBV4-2,CASSPSRDRIYEQYF,TGTGCCAGCAGCCCGTCCCGGGACAGGATCTACGAGCAGTACTTC
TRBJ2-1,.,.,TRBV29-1,CSVEDFYGPREYNEQFF,TGCAGCGTTGAAGATTTTTACGGGCCCAGGGAATACAATGAGCAGTTCTTC
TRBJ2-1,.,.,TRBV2,CASSEGGIDNEQFF,TGTGCCAGCAGTGAAGGCGGGATAGACAATGAGCAGTTCTTC
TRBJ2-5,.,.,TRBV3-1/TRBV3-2,CASSLQGSETQYF,TGTGCCAGCAGCCTACAGGGCTCAGAGACCCAGTACTTC
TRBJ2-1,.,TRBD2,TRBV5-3,CARVAGQGNEQFF,TGTGCCAGAGTAGCGGGGCAGGGGAATGAGCAGTTCTTC
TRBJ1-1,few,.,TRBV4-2,CASSQDPTHEAFF,TGTGCCAGCAGCCAAGATCCGACACACGAAGCTTTCTTT
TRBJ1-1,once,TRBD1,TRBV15,CATSKGGSGRDTEAFF,TGTGCCACCAGCAAAGGGGGCTCCGGTAGGGACACTGAAGCTTTCTTT
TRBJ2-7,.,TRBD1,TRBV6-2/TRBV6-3,CASSYSIGTGPTYEQYF,TGTGCCAGCAGTTACTCAATCGGGACAGGCCCTACCTACGAGCAGTACTTC
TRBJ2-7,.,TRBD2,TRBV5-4,CASSLGGGGFSYEQYF,TGTGCCAGCAGCTTGGGGGGCGGGGGTTTCTCCTACGAGCAGTACTTC
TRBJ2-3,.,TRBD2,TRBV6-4,CASSDSSSGGEVTQYF,TGTGCCAGCAGTGACTCGTCTAGCGGGGGGGAAGTTACGCAGTATTTT
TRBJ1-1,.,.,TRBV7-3,CASSQRRNTEAFF,TGTGCCAGCAGCCAGCGACGGAACACTGAAGCTTTCTTT
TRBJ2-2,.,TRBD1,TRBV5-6,CASSLTTGEGELFF,TGTGCCAGCAGCTTGACGACAGGGGAAGGGGAGCTGTTTTTT
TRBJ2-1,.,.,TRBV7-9,CASRPKGGNNEQFF,TGTGCCAGCAGACCGAAGGGGGGGAACAATGAGCAGTTCTTC
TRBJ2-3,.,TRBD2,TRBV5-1,CASSLTSGSTDTQYF,TGCGCCAGCAGCTTGACTAGCGGAAGCACAGATACGCAGTATTTT
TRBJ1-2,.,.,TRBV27,CASSLMAATNYGYTF,TGTGCCAGCAGTTTAATGGCTGCTACTAACTATGGCTACACCTTC
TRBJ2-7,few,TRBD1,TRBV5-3,CARSLGGQGDDEQYF,TGTGCCAGAAGCTTGGGTGGACAGGGGGATGACGAGCAGTACTTC
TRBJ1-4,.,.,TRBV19,CASSFLLGTREKLFF,TGTGCCAGTAGTTTTCTCCTGGGCACGAGGGAAAAACTGTTTTTT
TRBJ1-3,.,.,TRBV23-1,CASSQSKQVQRLVPIYF,TGCGCCAGCAGTCAATCGAAACAGGTCCAACGCCTAGTCCCCATATATTTT
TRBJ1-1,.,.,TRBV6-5,CATITVQGNTEAFF,TGTGCCACCATAACCGTACAGGGGAACACTGAAGCTTTCTTT